The 14 T cell receptor beta chains below all came from one sample that was sequenced in a study of beta chain features in type 1 diabetes. Sequenced material consisted of expressed TCRB transcripts (all of the isolated RNA was reverse transcribed). Profiled with immunoSEQ multiplex PCR; TCRdb holds only in-frame clones, not every one. The sample includes roughly 500,000 clones, over 25% seen only once; the top ten take around 0.065%. The material sequenced was naive CD4+ T cells from blood. The receptor set was obtained from a young man in good health.

This sequence joins TRBV7-9 and TRBJ2-3, with D unresolved. Germline V lookup: CDR1 SEHNR, CDR2 FQNEAQ (reference sequence). CDR3 size: 16 residues. V lost 2 bases, J lost 0 bases, and 12 bases lay in between. CDR3 residues: CASSLSRGGSTDTQYF. CDR3 DNA: TGTGCCAGCAGCTTATCTCGAGGCGGTAGCACAGATACGCAGTATTTT. The whole variable domain, remainder taken from reference TRBV7-9 and TRBJ2-3, is DTGVSQNPRHKITKRGQNVTFRCDPISEHNRLYWYRQTLGQGPEFLTYFQNEAQLEKSRLLSDRFSAERPKGSFSTLEIQRTEQGDSAMYLCASSLSRGGSTDTQYFGPGTRLTVL.

This clone was observed a few times. The rearrangement joins TRBV29-1 to TRBJ1-4; no reliable D call. The V gene lost 2 bases and the J gene lost 4 bases, with 8 bases spanning the gap. CDR3 length: 13 amino acids. Per germline, CDR1 SQVTM and CDR2 ANQGSEA. The CDR3 sequence: CSVELLGNEKLFF. In DNA, the CDR3 is TGCAGCGTTGAACTCCTGGGTAATGAAAAACTGTTTTTT. The full variable domain, rest sourced from reference TRBV29-1 and TRBJ1-4, is SAVISQKPSRDICQRGTSLTIQCQVDSQVTMMFWYRQQPGQSLTLIATANQGSEATYESGFVIDKFPISRPNLTFSTLTVSNMSPEDSSIYLCSVELLGNEKLFFGSGTQLSVL.

The gene calls are TRBV9 and TRBJ1-1, with 9 bases aligning to TRBD1. Germline V CDR1 and CDR2: SGDLS, YYNGEE. V gave up 2 bases and J gave up 5 bases; unmatched junction bases: 4. The CDR3 loop spans 14 amino acids. This chain's CDR3 is CASSVTGGATEAFF. The CDR3 DNA follows: TGTGCCAGCAGCGTTACAGGGGGCGCGACTGAAGCTTTCTTT.

The rearrangement joins TRBV27 to TRBJ2-7; D is ambiguous. Trimming shortened V by 4 bases and J by 0 bases, and 13 bases separated the two germline ends. The CDR3 consists of 15 residues. CDR1 and CDR2 from the germline V gene are MNHEY and SMNVEV (reference sequence). CDR3 loop: CASSSSLRASYEQYF. CDR3 sequence (DNA): TGTGCCAGCAGTTCGAGCCTCCGGGCCTCCTACGAGCAGTACTTC.

The genes are TRBV6-5 and TRBJ2-7; tentatively, D is TRBD1 or TRBD2 (5 bases each). Between the trimmed V and J ends, which lost 5 bases and 6 bases, there was a span of 14 bases. The CDR3 is 13 residues long. Germline values: CDR1 MNHEY, CDR2 SVGAGI. The CDR3 nucleotides read TGTGCCAGCAGTCCCCTTGATGGGGGCGAGCAGTACTTC. Protein: CASSPLDGGEQYF.

A few counts support this clone. The chain joins TRBV19 to TRBJ2-1; no clear D gene. Per the germline V gene, CDR1 is LNHDA and CDR2 is SQIVND (reference sequence). V lost 3 bases and J 7 bases, leaving 13 bases between the germline ends. The CDR3 has 14 amino acids. Here the CDR3 DNA reads TGTGCCAGTAGTATGCCGAGTTCGGGTAATGAGCAGTTCTTC. Translated, it gives CASSMPSSGNEQFF.

The V gene is TRBV30, the J gene TRBJ1-4; no firm D call. From germline, CDR1 is GTSNPN and CDR2 SVGIG (reference sequence). CDR3 length: 15 amino acids. The ends were cut back, 1 base at V and 0 bases at J, with 9 bases in the middle. CDR3 sequence reads: CAWSAGPPTNEKLFF. The DNA of the CDR3 is TGTGCCTGGAGTGCCGGGCCCCCAACTAATGAAAAACTGTTTTTT. The entire variable domain, with the rest obtained from reference TRBV30 and TRBJ1-4, is as follows: SQTIHQWPATLVQPVGSPLSLECTVEGTSNPNLYWYRQAAGRGLQLLFYSVGIGQISSEVPQNLSASRPQDRQFILSSKKLLLSDSGFYLCAWSAGPPTNEKLFFGSGTQLSVL.

The chain couples TRBV9 to TRBJ1-2; a possible D gene is TRBD1 (5 bases). Trimming stripped 4 bases from V and 8 bases from J, with 15 bases between. Germline CDR1 and CDR2: SGDLS and YYNGEE. This CDR3 contains 13 residues. The CDR3 sequence: CASSPKVGVGYTF. The CDR3 DNA reads TGTGCCAGCAGCCCCAAGGTAGGGGTAGGCTACACCTTC.

This chain uses TRBV29-1 with TRBJ2-2, with D perhaps TRBD2 (5 bases). Germline loops: CDR1 SQVTM, CDR2 ANQGSEA. The V end lost 4 bases, the J end lost 5 bases, and 11 bases lay between the germline ends. The CDR3 is 13 amino acids. CDR3 bases: TGCAGCGTTGTGGAGGTTTTTACCGGGGAGCTGTTTTTT. This encodes CSVVEVFTGELFF.

In this sample, this clone turned up a few times. J is TRBJ1-4 and V is TRBV30, with a weak D call TRBD1 (5 bases). CDR3 size: 13 residues. The V end was cut by 5 bases, the J end by 0 bases, with 7 bases between. Germline values: CDR1 GTSNPN, CDR2 SVGIG (reference sequence). This CDR3 is CAWGTPTNEKLFF. The CDR3 DNA follows: TGTGCCTGGGGGACGCCAACTAATGAAAAACTGTTTTTT.

CDR3: CASRRGLPSSYNEQFF. The CDR3 coding sequence is TGTGCCAGCAGAAGAGGACTCCCCAGCTCCTACAATGAGCAGTTCTTC. This chain links TRBV5-4 with TRBJ2-1; D is possibly TRBD2 (5 bases). This CDR3 contains 16 residues. Germline V CDR1 and CDR2: SGHNT, YYREEE (reference sequence). Trimming left V 5 bases short and J 0 bases short, with 15 bases between.

This clone was seen a few times. The chain is built from TRBV2 and TRBJ2-1; 7 bases fit TRBD1. The CDR3 is 12 amino acids. Germline V CDR1 and CDR2: SNHLY, FYNNEI. The V segment lost 8 bases and the J segment 5 bases; nucleotides outside the gene matches: 3. DNA for the CDR3: TGTGCCAGCGACAGGGTCAACAATGAGCAGTTCTTC. The encoded protein is CASDRVNNEQFF.

The chain recombines TRBV7-9 with TRBJ2-1; weak D call: TRBD2 (5 bases). The germline gives CDR1 SEHNR, CDR2 FQNEAQ (reference sequence). Deletions cut 4 bases from V and 2 bases from J, with 15 bases between. CDR3 length: 16 residues. CDR3 bases: TGTGCCAGCAGCTCGCCTCCCGGAGGTCCCTACAATGAGCAGTTCTTC. Encoded protein: CASSSPPGGPYNEQFF.

The chain recombines TRBV4-3 with TRBJ2-1; 12 bases are a match to TRBD2. Per the germline V gene, CDR1 is LGHNA and CDR2 is YSLEER. The CDR3 has 17 residues. V gave up 0 bases and J gave up 2 bases; unmatched junction bases: 2. As DNA, the CDR3 is TGCGCCAGCAGCCAAGAGGCTAGCGGGAGGGCCTACAATGAGCAGTTCTTC. The encoded protein is CASSQEASGRAYNEQFF.